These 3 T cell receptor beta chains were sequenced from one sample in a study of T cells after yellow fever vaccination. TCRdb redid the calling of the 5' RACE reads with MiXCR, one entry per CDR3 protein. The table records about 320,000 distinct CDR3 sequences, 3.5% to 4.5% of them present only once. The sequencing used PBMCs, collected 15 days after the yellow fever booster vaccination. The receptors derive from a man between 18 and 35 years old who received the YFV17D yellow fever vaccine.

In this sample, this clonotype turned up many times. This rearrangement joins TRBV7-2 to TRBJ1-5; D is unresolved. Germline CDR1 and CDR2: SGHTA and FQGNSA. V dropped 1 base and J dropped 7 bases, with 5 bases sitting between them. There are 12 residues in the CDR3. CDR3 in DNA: TGTGCCAGCAGCTTAGGGAGACAGCCCCAGCATTTT. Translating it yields CASSLGRQPQHF.

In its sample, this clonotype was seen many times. CDR3 in amino acids: CASSQDILWVLESQPDPENYGYTF. CDR3 coding DNA: TGCGCCAGCAGCCAAGATATTTTATGGGTCCTGGAGTCACAGCCCGATCCAGAAAACTATGGCTACACCTTC. The rearrangement joins TRBV4-3 to TRBJ1-2, with D uncertain. The CDR3 runs 24 residues. Trimming stripped 0 bases from V and 2 bases from J, with 37 bases between. Germline V gives CDR1 LGHNA, CDR2 YSLEER.

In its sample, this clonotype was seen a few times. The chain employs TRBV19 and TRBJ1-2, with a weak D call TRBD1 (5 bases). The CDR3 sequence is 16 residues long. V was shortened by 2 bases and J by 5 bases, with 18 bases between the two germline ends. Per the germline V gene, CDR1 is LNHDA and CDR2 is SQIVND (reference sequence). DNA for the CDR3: TGTGCCAGTAGTATACTCCGGGACGGTGTGGGGTATGGCTACACCTTC. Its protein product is CASSILRDGVGYGYTF.